The T cell receptor (beta chain) described here comes from a study of shared clonotypes between healthy human individuals. General observations from the study: Sample collection involved blood only; tissue repertoires are likely different.

Trimming removed 4 bases from V and 11 bases from J; junction bases left unmatched: 5. The CDR3 extends over 12 amino acids. CDR1 and CDR2 (germline): MNHNY, SVGAGI (reference sequence). Sequencing used immunoSEQ multiplex PCR; TCRdb keeps in-frame clones, though not all of them. The top ten hold 10% to 15% of the sample, which has about half a million clones, 79% seen once. In regard to this clone: The antigen remains unidentified.

The source of this sequence is a woman between 40 and 55 years old in good health. Some clones in this sample may be carry-over from other donors' samples. The chain combines TRBV6-6 with TRBJ2-4, with 7 bases lining up with TRBD2. Sequencing was performed on PBMCs. Here the CDR3 DNA reads TGTGCCAGCAGTTTGGGAGGGTTACTTCAGTACTTC. Its protein is CASSLGGLLQYF.